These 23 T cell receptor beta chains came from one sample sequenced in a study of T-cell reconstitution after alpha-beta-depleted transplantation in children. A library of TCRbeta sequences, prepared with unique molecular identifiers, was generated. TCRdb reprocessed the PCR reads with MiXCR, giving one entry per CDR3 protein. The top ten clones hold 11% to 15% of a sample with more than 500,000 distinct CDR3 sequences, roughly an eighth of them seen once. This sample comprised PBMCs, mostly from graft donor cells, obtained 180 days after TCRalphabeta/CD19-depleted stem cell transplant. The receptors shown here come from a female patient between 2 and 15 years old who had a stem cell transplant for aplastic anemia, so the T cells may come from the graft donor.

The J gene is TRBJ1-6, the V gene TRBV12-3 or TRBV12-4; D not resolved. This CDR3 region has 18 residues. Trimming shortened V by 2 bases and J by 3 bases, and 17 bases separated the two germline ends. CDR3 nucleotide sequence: TGTGCCAGCAGTTTACGTCCGGGGTCCCATTTCTATAATTCACCCCTCCACTTT. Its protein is CASSLRPGSHFYNSPLHF.

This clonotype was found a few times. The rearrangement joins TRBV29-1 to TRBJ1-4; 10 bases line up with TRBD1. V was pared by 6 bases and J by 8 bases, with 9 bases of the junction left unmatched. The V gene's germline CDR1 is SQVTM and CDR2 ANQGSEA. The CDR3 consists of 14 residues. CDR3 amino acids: CSVDNDRGPEKLFF. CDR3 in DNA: TGCAGCGTGGACAACGACAGGGGGCCGGAAAAACTGTTTTTT.

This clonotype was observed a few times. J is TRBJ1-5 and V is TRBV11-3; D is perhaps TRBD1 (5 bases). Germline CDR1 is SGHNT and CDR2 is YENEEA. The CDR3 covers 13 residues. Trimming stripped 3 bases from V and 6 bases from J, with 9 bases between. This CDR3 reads CASSLGEIQPQHF. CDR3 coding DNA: TGTGCCAGCAGCTTGGGGGAAATTCAGCCCCAGCATTTT.

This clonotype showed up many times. The CDR3 DNA reads TGCGCCAGCAGCCCAGGCCTCCGGGACATCTACGAGCAGTACTTC. Amino acids: CASSPGLRDIYEQYF. This sequence joins TRBV5-1 and TRBJ2-7; tentative D call: TRBD1 (6 bases). Germline V gene sequence: CDR1 SGHRS, CDR2 YFSETQ. This CDR3 has 15 residues. V was cut by 4 bases and J by 3 bases, with 17 bases left in between.

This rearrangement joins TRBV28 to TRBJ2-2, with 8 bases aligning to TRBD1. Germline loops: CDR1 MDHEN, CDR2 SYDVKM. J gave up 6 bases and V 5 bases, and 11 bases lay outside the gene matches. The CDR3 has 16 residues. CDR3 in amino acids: CASSPDRVGQAGELFF. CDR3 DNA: TGTGCCAGCAGTCCGGACAGGGTCGGACAGGCCGGGGAGCTGTTTTTT.

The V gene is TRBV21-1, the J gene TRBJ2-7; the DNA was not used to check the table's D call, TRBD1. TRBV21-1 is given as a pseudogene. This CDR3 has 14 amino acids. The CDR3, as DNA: TGTGCCAGCAGCAGAATCAGGGTGTGGGGCGAGCAGTACGTC. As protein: CASSRIRVWGEQYV.

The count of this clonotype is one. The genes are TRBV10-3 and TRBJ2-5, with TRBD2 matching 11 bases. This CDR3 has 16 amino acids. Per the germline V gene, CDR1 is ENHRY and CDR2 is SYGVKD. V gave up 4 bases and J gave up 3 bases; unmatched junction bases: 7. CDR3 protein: CAISGLAGPGEETQYF. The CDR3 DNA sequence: TGTGCCATCAGTGGACTAGCGGGACCTGGGGAAGAGACCCAGTACTTC.

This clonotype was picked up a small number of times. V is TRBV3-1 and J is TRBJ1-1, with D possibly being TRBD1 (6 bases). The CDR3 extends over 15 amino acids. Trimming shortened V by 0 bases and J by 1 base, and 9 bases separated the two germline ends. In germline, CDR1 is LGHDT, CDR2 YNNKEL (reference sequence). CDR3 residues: CASSQEPGANTEAFF. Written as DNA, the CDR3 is TGTGCCAGCAGCCAAGAGCCAGGGGCGAACACTGAAGCTTTCTTT.

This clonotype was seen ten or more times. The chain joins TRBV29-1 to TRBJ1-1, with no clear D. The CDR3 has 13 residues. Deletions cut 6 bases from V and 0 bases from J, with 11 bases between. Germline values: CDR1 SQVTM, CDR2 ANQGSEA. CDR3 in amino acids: CSVGSWVNTEAFF. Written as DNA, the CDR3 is TGCAGCGTCGGCTCGTGGGTGAACACTGAAGCTTTCTTT.

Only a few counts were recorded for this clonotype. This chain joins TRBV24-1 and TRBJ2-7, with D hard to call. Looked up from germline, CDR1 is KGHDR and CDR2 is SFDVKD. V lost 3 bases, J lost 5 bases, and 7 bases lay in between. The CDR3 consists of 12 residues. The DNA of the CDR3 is TGTGCCACCAGTGATCCCCTTCACGAGCAGTACTTC. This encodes CATSDPLHEQYF.

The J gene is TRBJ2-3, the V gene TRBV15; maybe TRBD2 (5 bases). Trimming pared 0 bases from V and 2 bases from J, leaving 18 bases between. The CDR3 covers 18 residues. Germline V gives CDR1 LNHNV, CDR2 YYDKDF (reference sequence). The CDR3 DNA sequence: TGTGCCACCAGCAGAGATAGGGAGCTAGCCGGCGACACAGATACGCAGTATTTT. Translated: CATSRDRELAGDTDTQYF. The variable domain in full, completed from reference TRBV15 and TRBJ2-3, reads DAMVIQNPRYQVTQFGKPVTLSCSQTLNHNVMYWYQQKSSQAPKLLFHYYDKDFNNEADTPDNFQSRRPNTSFCFLDIRSPGLGDTAMYLCATSRDRELAGDTDTQYFGPGTRLTVL.

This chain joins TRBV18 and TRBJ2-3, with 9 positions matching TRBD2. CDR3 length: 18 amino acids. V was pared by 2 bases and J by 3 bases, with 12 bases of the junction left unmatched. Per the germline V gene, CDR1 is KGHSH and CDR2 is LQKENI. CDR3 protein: CASSPYPNLAGTTDTQYF. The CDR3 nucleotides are TGTGCCAGCTCACCATACCCCAATCTAGCGGGAACGACAGATACGCAGTATTTT. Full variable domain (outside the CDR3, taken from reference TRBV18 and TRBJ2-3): NAGVMQNPRHLVRRRGQEARLRCSPMKGHSHVYWYRQLPEEGLKFMVYLQKENIIDESGMPKERFSAEFPKEGPSILRIQQVVRGDSAAYFCASSPYPNLAGTTDTQYFGPGTRLTVL.

This chain's CDR3 is CASSLGWRGARVETQYF. In DNA form, the CDR3 reads TGTGCCAGCAGCTTAGGGTGGCGGGGGGCCCGGGTGGAGACCCAGTACTTC. The rearrangement joins TRBV7-8 to TRBJ2-5, with 8 positions matching TRBD2. V was clipped by 1 base and J by 5 bases; unmatched bases: 12. The CDR3 length is 17 residues. Germline-derived CDR1 and CDR2 are SGHVS and FQNEAQ.

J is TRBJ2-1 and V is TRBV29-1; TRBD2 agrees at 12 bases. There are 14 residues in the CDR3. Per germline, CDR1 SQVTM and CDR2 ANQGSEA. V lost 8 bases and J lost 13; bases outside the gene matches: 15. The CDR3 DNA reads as TGCAGCCTGGGTCTAGCGGGAGGGCCGGAGTTACAGTTCTTC. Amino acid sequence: CSLGLAGGPELQFF.

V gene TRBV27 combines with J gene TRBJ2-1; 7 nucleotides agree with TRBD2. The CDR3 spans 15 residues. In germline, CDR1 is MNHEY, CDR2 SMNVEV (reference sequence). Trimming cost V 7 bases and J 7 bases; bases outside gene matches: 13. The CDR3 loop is CASNLASGSWNEQFF. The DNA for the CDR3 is TGTGCCAGCAACTTGGCTAGCGGTTCTTGGAATGAGCAGTTCTTC.

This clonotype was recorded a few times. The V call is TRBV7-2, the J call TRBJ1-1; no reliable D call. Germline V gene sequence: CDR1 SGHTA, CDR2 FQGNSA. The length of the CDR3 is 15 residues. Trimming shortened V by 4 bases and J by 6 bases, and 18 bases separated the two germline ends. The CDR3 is CASSSQTLGGPEAFF. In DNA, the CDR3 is TGTGCCAGCAGCTCGCAGACACTGGGAGGCCCTGAAGCTTTCTTT.

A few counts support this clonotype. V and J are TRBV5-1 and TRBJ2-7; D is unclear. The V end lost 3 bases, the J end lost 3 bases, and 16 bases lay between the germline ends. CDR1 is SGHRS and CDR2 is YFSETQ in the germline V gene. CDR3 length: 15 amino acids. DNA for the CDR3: TGCGCCAGCAGCTCTCAAGACGTGGTAAACTACGAGCAGTACTTC. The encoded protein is CASSSQDVVNYEQYF. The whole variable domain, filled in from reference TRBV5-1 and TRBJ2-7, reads KAGVTQTPRYLIKTRGQQVTLSCSPISGHRSVSWYQQTPGQGLQFLFEYFSETQRNKGNFPGRFSGRQFSNSRSEMNVSTLELGDSALYLCASSSQDVVNYEQYFGPGTRLTVT.

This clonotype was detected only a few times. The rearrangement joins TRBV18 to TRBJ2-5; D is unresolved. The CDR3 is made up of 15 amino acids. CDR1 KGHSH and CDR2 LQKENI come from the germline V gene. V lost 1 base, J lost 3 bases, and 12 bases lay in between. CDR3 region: CASSPRALWEETQYF. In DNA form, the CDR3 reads TGTGCCAGCTCACCACGGGCACTATGGGAAGAGACCCAGTACTTC.

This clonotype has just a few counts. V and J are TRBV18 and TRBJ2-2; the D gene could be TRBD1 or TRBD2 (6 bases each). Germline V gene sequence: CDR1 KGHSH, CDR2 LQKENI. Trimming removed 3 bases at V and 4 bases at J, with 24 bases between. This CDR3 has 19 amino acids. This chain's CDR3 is CASSPGGKGTTFITGELFF. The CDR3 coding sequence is TGTGCCAGCTCACCCGGGGGAAAAGGGACAACATTTATCACCGGGGAGCTGTTTTTT.

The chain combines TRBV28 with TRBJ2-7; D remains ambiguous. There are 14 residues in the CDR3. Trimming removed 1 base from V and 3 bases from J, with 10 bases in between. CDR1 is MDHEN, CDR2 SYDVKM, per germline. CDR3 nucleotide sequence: TGTGCCAGCAGTTTATTTGGGTATGTCTACGAGCAGTACTTC. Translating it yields CASSLFGYVYEQYF. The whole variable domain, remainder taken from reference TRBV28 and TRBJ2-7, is DVKVTQSSRYLVKRTGEKVFLECVQDMDHENMFWYRQDPGLGLRLIYFSYDVKMKEKGDIPEGYSVSREKKERFSLILESASTNQTSMYLCASSLFGYVYEQYFGPGTRLTVT.

The CDR3 region is CASQKGQGHNEQFF. CDR3 nucleotide sequence: TGTGCCAGCCAAAAGGGACAGGGGCACAATGAGCAGTTCTTC. The chain combines TRBV2 with TRBJ2-1; 10 bases fit TRBD1. CDR1 SNHLY and CDR2 FYNNEI come from the germline V gene. J lost 5 bases, V lost 8 bases, and 6 bases had no gene match. There are 14 residues in the CDR3.

In nucleotides, the CDR3 is TGTGCCAGCAGTTGGTCTCCCAGGGAACTCACAGATACGCAGTATTTT. Residues: CASSWSPRELTDTQYF. The J gene is TRBJ2-3, the V gene TRBV6-2 or TRBV6-3; a weak D match, TRBD1 (5 bases). The germline CDR1 and CDR2 sequences are MNHEY and SVGEGT. With 4 bases removed from V and 2 bases from J, the gap between germline ends came to 16 bases. This CDR3 is built from 16 residues.

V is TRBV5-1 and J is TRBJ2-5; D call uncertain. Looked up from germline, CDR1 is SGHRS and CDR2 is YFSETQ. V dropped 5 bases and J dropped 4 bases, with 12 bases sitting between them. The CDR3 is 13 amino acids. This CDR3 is CASRARLGETQYF. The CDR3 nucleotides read TGCGCCAGCAGAGCCCGACTGGGAGAGACCCAGTACTTC.